The next 32 T cell receptor beta chains were all read from a single sample in a study of cytomegalovirus exposure and HLA in healthy donors. Primers: 60 Vbeta forward and 13 Jbeta reverse. The method was immunoSEQ multiplex PCR; TCRdb's version includes in-frame clones alone and lacks a portion of them. The data contain some 170,000 clones, about two thirds of them singletons. The material sequenced was PBMCs. The receptors were sampled from a woman younger than 45 in good health and CMV-seronegative.

This chain uses TRBV20-1 with TRBJ2-1; D not certain. This CDR3 has 11 amino acids. The V gene's germline CDR1 is DFQATT and CDR2 SNEGSKA (reference sequence). The CDR3 protein is CAKSGYNEQFF. The CDR3 DNA is TGCGCTAAATCCGGGTACAATGAGCAGTTCTTC.

The rearrangement links TRBV5-1 to TRBJ2-7; 7 bases align to TRBD1. CDR3 length: 14 residues. The germline V gene encodes CDR1 SGHRS and CDR2 YFSETQ. Unmatched junction bases numbered 2, after V lost 0 bases and J lost 2 bases. CDR3 sequence (DNA): TGCGCCAGCAGCTTGGGGACAGGACCCTACGAGCAGTACTTC. It yields the protein CASSLGTGPYEQYF.

The rearrangement links TRBV25-1 to TRBJ2-3; 8 positions match TRBD2. The CDR3 length is 16 residues. V lost 3 bases to trimming and J lost 3 bases; unmatched junction nucleotides: 8. The germline CDR1 and CDR2 sequences are MGHDK and SYGVNS. The CDR3 DNA reads TGTGCCAGCAGTGACCTGGGGGGACTAGGTACAGATACGCAGTATTTT. It specifies CASSDLGGLGTDTQYF.

This rearrangement joins TRBV9 to TRBJ2-3; 10 nucleotides match TRBD1. Germline V gene data show CDR1 as SGDLS and CDR2 as YYNGEE. The CDR3 has 16 amino acids. V trimming: 2 bases; J trimming: 6 bases; junction bases outside the gene matches: 9. The CDR3 DNA reads as TGTGCCAGCAGCGTTGGGACAGGGGAGTTGTTGGATACGCAGTATTTT. Encoded protein: CASSVGTGELLDTQYF. Combining the CDR3 with reference TRBV9 and TRBJ2-3 gives the whole variable domain DSGVTQTPKHLITATGQRVTLRCSPRSGDLSVYWYQQSLDQGLQFLIQYYNGEERAKGNILERFSAQQFPDLHSELNLSSLELGDSALYFCASSVGTGELLDTQYFGPGTRLTVL.

This clone was detected only once. One junction end disagrees with the germline gene, perhaps due to a read error. This sequence joins TRBV7-9 and TRBJ2-7; TRBD2 agrees at 9 bases. The CDR3 sequence is 17 residues long. From germline, CDR1 is SEHNR and CDR2 FQNEAQ (reference sequence). The CDR3 DNA is TGTTCCAGCAGCTTAGTGGGGGCGGGAGGGCCATCCTACGAGCAGTACTTC. Translating gives CSSSLVGAGGPSYEQYF.

J is TRBJ2-5 and V is TRBV4-3; D may be TRBD1 (5 bases). Deletions cut 1 base from V and 2 bases from J, with 17 bases between. The CDR3 length is 17 residues. Germline V gene lookup returns CDR1 LGHNA and CDR2 YSLEER. The CDR3 reads CASSQVIWTPGQETQYF. The CDR3 nucleotides read TGCGCCAGCAGCCAAGTTATCTGGACACCTGGACAAGAGACCCAGTACTTC.

J is TRBJ1-1 and V is TRBV28, with D unclear. Trimming removed 2 bases from V and 9 bases from J, with 10 bases in between. The CDR3 is 12 amino acids. CDR1 and CDR2 (germline): MDHEN, SYDVKM. The CDR3 nucleotides read TGTGCCAGCAGTTTAACTGGGCTTCAAGCTTTCTTT. This gives the protein CASSLTGLQAFF.

This clone was recorded only once. This rearrangement joins TRBV27 to TRBJ1-6; tentative D call: TRBD1 (6 bases). The germline CDR1 and CDR2 sequences are MNHEY and SMNVEV (reference sequence). Between the trimmed V and J ends, which lost 5 bases and 2 bases, there was a span of 10 bases. This CDR3 has 15 amino acids. CDR3 residues: CASSPPGAYNSPLHF. The CDR3, as DNA: TGTGCCAGCAGTCCCCCAGGGGCCTATAATTCACCCCTCCACTTT.

The rearrangement links TRBV4-3 to TRBJ2-3, with 9 bases aligning to TRBD1. This CDR3 is built from 15 residues. Unmatched junction bases numbered 7, after V lost 5 bases and J lost 4 bases. Germline V gives CDR1 LGHNA, CDR2 YSLEER. In DNA form, the CDR3 reads TGCGCCAGCAGCTCCTGGACAGGGGAATCAGATACGCAGTATTTT. Encoded protein: CASSSWTGESDTQYF.

The chain has TRBV14 and TRBJ1-2; possibly TRBD1 for D (6 bases). This CDR3 region has 18 residues. Germline values: CDR1 SGHDN, CDR2 FVKESK. Trimming cost V 4 bases and J 0 bases, with 21 bases left between them. The CDR3 DNA reads TGTGCCAGCAGCCCGCAACAGGGATGGGGCGACCCTAACTATGGCTACACCTTC. Its protein product is CASSPQQGWGDPNYGYTF.

The chain is built from TRBV23-1 and TRBJ2-7, with 12 bases that match TRBD2. TRBV23-1 qualifies as an ORF whose function is uncertain. Losses at the gene ends were 2 bases for V and 6 bases for J; bases not matched to a gene: 5. The CDR3 is 15 residues long. The CDR3 sequence: CASSQPRTSGIEQYF. CDR3 DNA: TGCGCCAGCAGTCAACCCCGGACTAGCGGGATCGAGCAGTACTTC.

This chain uses TRBV7-9 with TRBJ1-2, with D possibly TRBD1 on 5 matching bases. The CDR3 covers 11 residues. CDR1 is SEHNR, CDR2 FQNEAQ, per germline (reference sequence). V was cut by 5 bases and J by 8 bases, with 9 bases left in between. CDR3 sequence: CASSLRGGYTF. Here the CDR3 DNA reads TGTGCCAGCAGCCTCCGGGGGGGCTACACCTTC.

This clone was picked up one time. The J gene is TRBJ1-5, the V gene TRBV6-6; 7 bases align to TRBD1. There are 13 residues in the CDR3. Trimming took 8 bases from V and 5 from J; bases not matched to a gene: 6. The germline CDR1 and CDR2 sequences are MNHNY and SVGAGI (reference sequence). As DNA, the CDR3 is TGTGCCAGCTCTTCAGGGGGGCATCAGCCCCAGCATTTT. This translates into CASSSGGHQPQHF.

This clone was recorded only once. This sequence joins TRBV5-6 and TRBJ2-5; TRBD1 aligns across 7 bases. The J call is uncertain, as TRBJ2-7 better fits the DNA end. The CDR3 is 13 amino acids. The germline gives CDR1 SGHDT, CDR2 YYEEEE. The CDR3 coding sequence is TGTGCCAGCAGCTTGTGGGACAGACACGAGCAGTACTTC. Translating it yields CASSLWDRHEQYF.

The V call is TRBV6-5, the J call TRBJ2-3; 8 nucleotides match TRBD1. This CDR3 contains 14 residues. Trimming took 5 bases from V and 6 from J; bases not matched to a gene: 7. Germline CDR1 is MNHEY and CDR2 is SVGAGI. CDR3 bases: TGTGCCAGCAGTCATGACAGGGGTTCGGATACGCAGTATTTT. This sequence encodes CASSHDRGSDTQYF.

This clone was detected a few times. The V gene is TRBV5-4, the J gene TRBJ1-4; 8 bases are a match to TRBD1. Germline V gives CDR1 SGHNT, CDR2 YYREEE (reference sequence). The J segment lost 3 bases and the V segment lost 3 bases, leaving 1 base of the junction unmatched. This CDR3 has 14 residues. CDR3 sequence reads: CASSWTGSNEKLFF. CDR3 nucleotides: TGTGCCAGCAGCTGGACAGGGTCTAATGAAAAACTGTTTTTT.

The chain uses TRBV19 and TRBJ1-2; D is unresolved. This CDR3 contains 13 residues. The V end was cut by 7 bases, the J end by 0 bases, with 9 bases between. The V gene's germline CDR1 is LNHDA and CDR2 SQIVND (reference sequence). The CDR3: CASITPSNYGYTF. The CDR3 DNA reads as TGTGCCAGTATTACACCTTCTAACTATGGCTACACCTTC.

This chain uses TRBV4-1 with TRBJ2-2; TRBD2 matches 8 bases. The CDR3 is 14 residues long. Germline V gives CDR1 MGHRA, CDR2 YSYEKL. Trimming at V came to 6 bases and at J to 7 bases, leaving 7 bases not matched to a gene. This CDR3 is CASSGLAMGGELFF. The CDR3 bases are TGCGCCAGCAGTGGACTAGCCATGGGCGGGGAGCTGTTTTTT.

V and J are TRBV9 and TRBJ2-3, with 9 bases aligning to TRBD2. After removal of 0 bases from V and 3 bases from J, the junction contained 5 bases not matched to a gene. Germline V gene lookup returns CDR1 SGDLS and CDR2 YYNGEE. The CDR3 sequence is 16 residues long. The CDR3 loop reads CASSVEAGGRTDTQYF. DNA for the CDR3: TGTGCCAGCAGCGTAGAGGCGGGGGGGCGTACAGATACGCAGTATTTT. Full variable domain (rest looked up from reference TRBV9 and TRBJ2-3): DSGVTQTPKHLITATGQRVTLRCSPRSGDLSVYWYQQSLDQGLQFLIQYYNGEERAKGNILERFSAQQFPDLHSELNLSSLELGDSALYFCASSVEAGGRTDTQYFGPGTRLTVL.

The J gene is TRBJ2-3, the V gene TRBV7-3; unclear D gene. Trimming took 6 bases from V and 3 from J, leaving 4 bases between them. CDR3 length: 11 residues. The germline gives CDR1 SGHTA, CDR2 FQGTGA. For the CDR3, the DNA is TGTGCCAGCAGTAATACAGATACGCAGTATTTT. Translation: CASSNTDTQYF.

The chain employs TRBV30 and TRBJ2-2; 7 bases are a match to TRBD1. V was pared by 4 bases and J by 0 bases, with 8 bases of the junction left unmatched. The CDR3 totals 16 residues. Germline V CDR1 and CDR2: GTSNPN, SVGIG (reference sequence). In DNA form, the CDR3 reads TGTGCCTGGACCGATACCGGGACAGCGAACACCGGGGAGCTGTTTTTT. It specifies CAWTDTGTANTGELFF.

This rearrangement joins TRBV6-5 to TRBJ1-2; D perhaps matches TRBD1 (5 bases). The CDR3 runs 11 residues. Trimming took 7 bases from V and 8 from J, leaving 11 bases between them. In germline, CDR1 is MNHEY, CDR2 SVGAGI. For the CDR3, the DNA is TGTGCCAGCAAGGGGCCTGACGGCTACACCTTC. Its protein product is CASKGPDGYTF.

This clone has only one observation. The chain carries TRBV30 and TRBJ2-1, with D possibly being TRBD1 (6 bases). The CDR3 length is 14 residues. CDR1 is GTSNPN and CDR2 is SVGIG in the germline V gene (reference sequence). V was shortened by 2 bases and J by 9 bases, with 17 bases between the two germline ends. The CDR3 loop reads CAWSWSGAVGEQFF. In DNA, the CDR3 is TGTGCCTGGAGTTGGTCAGGGGCGGTGGGTGAGCAGTTCTTC.

CDR3 sequence reads: CASSRTSGASYEQYF. The CDR3 DNA follows: TGTGCCAGCAGCCGGACTAGCGGAGCATCTTACGAGCAGTACTTC. This chain joins TRBV7-2 and TRBJ2-7, with 10 bases fitting TRBD2. CDR1 is SGHTA, CDR2 FQGNSA, per germline. V shed 5 bases, J shed 4 bases, and the junction held 8 bases outside the gene matches. This CDR3 is 15 amino acids long. Looking up the rest from reference TRBV7-2 and TRBJ2-7 gives the full variable domain: GAGVSQSPSNKVTEKGKDVELRCDPISGHTALYWYRQSLGQGLEFLIYFQGNSAPDKSGLPSDRFSAERTGGSVSTLTIQRTQQEDSAVYLCASSRTSGASYEQYFGPGTRLTVT.

In this sample, this clone turned up a few times. The chain is built from TRBV5-6 and TRBJ2-3, with 7 bases that match TRBD2. Germline assignment: CDR1 SGHDT and CDR2 YYEEEE. CDR3 length equals 15 residues. The trim removed 2 bases at V and 3 bases at J, leaving 6 bases unmatched. The CDR3 DNA reads as TGTGCCAGCAGCTTACACGGGGGAGGGACAGATACGCAGTATTTT. It yields the protein CASSLHGGGTDTQYF.

The chain recombines TRBV28 with TRBJ1-5, with no clear D. Per germline, CDR1 MDHEN and CDR2 SYDVKM. This CDR3 spans 14 amino acids. Deletions cut 8 bases from V and 0 bases from J, with 11 bases between. The CDR3 DNA reads as TGTGCCAGCGTTCGTCGTAATAGCAATCAGCCCCAGCATTTT. This sequence encodes CASVRRNSNQPQHF. The full variable domain, rest sourced from reference TRBV28 and TRBJ1-5, is DVKVTQSSRYLVKRTGEKVFLECVQDMDHENMFWYRQDPGLGLRLIYFSYDVKMKEKGDIPEGYSVSREKKERFSLILESASTNQTSMYLCASVRRNSNQPQHFGDGTRLSIL.

The chain uses TRBV30 and TRBJ2-7; weak D call: TRBD2 (6 bases). CDR3 length: 15 residues. Trimming left V 3 bases short and J 2 bases short, with 17 bases between. The germline V gene has CDR1 GTSNPN and CDR2 SVGIG (reference sequence). In nucleotides, the CDR3 is TGTGCCTGGAGCCCTTGGGAGGCGGCCCCCTACGAGCAGTACTTC. Amino acids: CAWSPWEAAPYEQYF.

The rearrangement links TRBV29-1 to TRBJ1-6; possible D gene TRBD1, 6 bases. The CDR3 totals 13 residues. V lost 3 bases and J 10 bases, leaving 13 bases between the germline ends. In germline, CDR1 is SQVTM, CDR2 ANQGSEA. In nucleotides, the CDR3 is TGCAGCGTTGAGACGGACAGTTTCTCACCCCTCCACTTT. Translated, it gives CSVETDSFSPLHF.

This chain joins TRBV6-1 and TRBJ2-2; D is unclear. The germline gives CDR1 MNHNS, CDR2 SASEGT. The CDR3 contains 14 residues. Trimming took off 1 base at V and 1 base at J, with 4 bases between the two ends. CDR3 bases: TGTGCCAGCAGTGAAGGACAGAACACCGGGGAGCTGTTTTTT. Encoded protein: CASSEGQNTGELFF.

V gene TRBV2 combines with J gene TRBJ2-5, with 9 bases identical to TRBD2. CDR1 and CDR2 from the germline V gene are SNHLY and FYNNEI. The CDR3 sequence is 12 residues long. The V segment lost 7 bases and the J segment 7 bases; nucleotides outside the gene matches: 4. CDR3 DNA sequence: TGTGCCAGCAAGCGGGAGGATGTGACCCAGTACTTC. Translated: CASKREDVTQYF.

This chain connects TRBV27 to TRBJ1-1; TRBD1 is a possible D gene (5 bases). CDR1 is MNHEY, CDR2 SMNVEV, per germline (reference sequence). V was cut by 3 bases and J by 0 bases, with 8 bases left in between. This CDR3 contains 14 residues. The CDR3 spells CASSFGHLNTEAFF. The CDR3 DNA is TGTGCCAGCAGTTTCGGACACCTGAACACTGAAGCTTTCTTT.

This clone has just a few counts. The chain has TRBV4-1 and TRBJ1-3; D not resolved. V dropped 2 bases and J dropped 0 bases, with 11 bases sitting between them. Germline values: CDR1 MGHRA, CDR2 YSYEKL. The CDR3 sequence is 16 residues long. In DNA, the CDR3 is TGCGCCAGCAGCCAAACAGAGGGAGCCTCTGGAAACACCATATATTTT. Amino acids: CASSQTEGASGNTIYF.